The next 26 T cell receptor beta chains were all read from a single sample in a study of early T cells in non-severe SARS-CoV-2 infection. Each CDR3 protein is one row after TCRdb ran MiXCR on the 5' RACE reads. The sample lists roughly 35,000 distinct CDR3 sequences; around 7% were seen once. Sequencing was performed on whole blood. The receptors here all came from an adult who was a healthcare worker with PCR-confirmed SARS-CoV-2 infection or an uninfected control (not recorded which).

The gene calls are TRBV5-1 and TRBJ1-4, with 7 bases aligning to TRBD1. In germline, CDR1 is SGHRS, CDR2 YFSETQ. The CDR3 totals 16 residues. Losses at the gene ends were 2 bases for V and 7 bases for J; bases not matched to a gene: 11. This chain's CDR3 is CASSFGPGGQLEKLFF. CDR3 DNA: TGCGCCAGCAGCTTTGGTCCGGGGGGACAGCTTGAAAAACTGTTTTTT.

This clonotype was detected ten times or more. The V gene is TRBV24-1, the J gene TRBJ2-5; TRBD1 is a possible D gene (6 bases). V was shortened by 7 bases and J by 2 bases, with 13 bases between the two germline ends. Germline CDR1 KGHDR, CDR2 SFDVKD. This CDR3 spans 14 amino acids. CDR3 residues: CATRERDNQETQYF. The DNA for the CDR3 is TGTGCCACCAGGGAACGGGACAATCAAGAGACCCAGTACTTC.

The chain has TRBV28 and TRBJ2-2; the D is unclear. Germline V lookup: CDR1 MDHEN, CDR2 SYDVKM. V lost 6 bases, J lost 2 bases, and 13 bases lay in between. The CDR3 has 15 amino acids. The CDR3 DNA reads TGTGCCAGCAGACTTCCGGGCCCCAACACCGGGGAGCTGTTTTTT. Translation: CASRLPGPNTGELFF.

In this sample, this clonotype turned up many times. The V call is TRBV9, the J call TRBJ1-1; D possibly corresponds to TRBD1 (6 bases). Germline loops: CDR1 SGDLS, CDR2 YYNGEE. The CDR3 length is 15 residues. Trimming removed 4 bases from V and 5 bases from J, with 18 bases in between. In nucleotides, the CDR3 is TGTGCCAGCAGCACTCGACGCTCAGGGGAGACTGAAGCTTTCTTT. Its translation: CASSTRRSGETEAFF.

This clonotype was picked up a small number of times. The V gene is TRBV6-6, the J gene TRBJ1-2; 10 bases fit TRBD1. In germline, CDR1 is MNHNY, CDR2 SVGAGI (reference sequence). V dropped 7 bases and J dropped 4; count of bases not matched to a gene: 6. The CDR3 loop spans 14 amino acids. Written as DNA, the CDR3 is TGTGCCAGCAATGGACAGGGGGTCGTCTATGGCTACACCTTC. Protein product: CASNGQGVVYGYTF.

The table lists this clonotype with a few counts. The rearrangement joins TRBV12-3 or TRBV12-4 to TRBJ1-1; perhaps TRBD1 as D (6 bases). The CDR3 has 15 amino acids. V lost 6 bases to trimming and J lost 0 bases, with 14 bases between them. The CDR3 region is CASSRPGQMNTEAFF. CDR3 bases: TGTGCCAGCAGCCGCCCGGGACAAATGAACACTGAAGCTTTCTTT.

This chain uses TRBV3-1 with TRBJ2-1; maybe TRBD2 (6 bases). Germline V CDR1 and CDR2: LGHDT, YNNKEL (reference sequence). V gave up 4 bases and J gave up 8 bases, with 15 bases separating them. The CDR3 runs to 14 residues. DNA for the CDR3: TGTGCCAGCAGCCCAAATCGACTAGTTTATGAGCAGTTCTTC. Its translation is CASSPNRLVYEQFF.

This clonotype was seen a few times. The chain's CDR3 is CASTWVDRENTEAFF. The CDR3 nucleotides read TGTGCCAGCACCTGGGTGGACAGGGAAAACACTGAAGCTTTCTTT. The gene calls are TRBV12-3 or TRBV12-4 and TRBJ1-1; TRBD1 agrees at 8 bases. CDR3 length: 15 residues. V gave up 7 bases and J gave up 2 bases; unmatched junction bases: 9.

This clonotype was seen only a few times. V usage is TRBV6-5 and J usage is TRBJ2-5; D possibly corresponds to TRBD1 (6 bases). Germline V gene lookup returns CDR1 MNHEY and CDR2 SVGAGI. Trimming removed 6 bases at V and 2 bases at J, with 10 bases between. The CDR3 contains 13 residues. The CDR3 nucleotides are TGTGCCAGCAGGCGGCAGGGGCAAGAGACCCAGTACTTC. It yields the protein CASRRQGQETQYF.

This clonotype was detected only a few times. J is TRBJ2-4 and V is TRBV7-2; 9 positions agree with TRBD1. J lost 6 bases, V lost 1 base, and 4 bases had no gene match. Germline CDR1 is SGHTA and CDR2 is FQGNSA. The CDR3 is made up of 15 amino acids. The CDR3 sequence: CASSLERTGVNIQYF. As DNA, the CDR3 is TGTGCCAGCAGCTTAGAGCGGACAGGGGTAAACATTCAGTACTTC.

This clonotype was recorded many times. DNA for the CDR3: TGTGCCAGCAGTCCAGCGGGGGGTGGCAATCAGCCCCAGCATTTT. Translating it yields CASSPAGGGNQPQHF. V and J are TRBV28 and TRBJ1-5; a weak D match, TRBD1 (5 bases). Trimming cost V 5 bases and J 2 bases, with 13 bases left between them. The CDR3 is 15 residues long. Germline V lookup: CDR1 MDHEN, CDR2 SYDVKM.

This clonotype has a handful of counts. The V call is TRBV7-9, the J call TRBJ2-1; D is unclear. Deletions cut 1 base from V and 3 bases from J, with 10 bases between. The CDR3 loop spans 15 amino acids. Germline V gene lookup returns CDR1 SEHNR and CDR2 FQNEAQ (reference sequence). The CDR3 region has the DNA TGTGCCAGCAGCTTAGAATCAGCTCGCTACAATGAGCAGTTCTTC. Translated: CASSLESARYNEQFF. The full variable domain, with the rest looked up from reference TRBV7-9 and TRBJ2-1, is DTGVSQNPRHKITKRGQNVTFRCDPISEHNRLYWYRQTLGQGPEFLTYFQNEAQLEKSRLLSDRFSAERPKGSFSTLEIQRTEQGDSAMYLCASSLESARYNEQFFGPGTRLTVL.

This clonotype showed up many times. The rearrangement joins TRBV4-2 to TRBJ2-3, with 13 bases identical to TRBD2. V was pared by 2 bases and J by 1 base, with 12 bases of the junction left unmatched. Per germline, CDR1 LGHNA and CDR2 YNFKEQ. This CDR3 region has 20 residues. The CDR3 loop is CASSQYPTSGRAVGTDTQYF. In DNA form, the CDR3 reads TGTGCCAGCAGCCAATACCCAACTAGCGGGAGGGCCGTGGGCACAGATACGCAGTATTTT.

This clonotype was found many times. This chain's CDR3 is CASKRSEGTDTQYF. DNA for the CDR3: TGTGCCAGCAAGCGGAGTGAGGGAACAGATACGCAGTATTTT. The rearrangement uses TRBV6-1 and TRBJ2-3; D possibly corresponds to TRBD2 (5 bases). The germline gives CDR1 MNHNS, CDR2 SASEGT. V was pared by 7 bases and J by 3 bases, with 14 bases between. This CDR3 is 14 amino acids long.

This clonotype has a handful of counts. V and J are TRBV7-9 and TRBJ2-2, with D perhaps being TRBD1 or TRBD2 (6 bases each). The CDR3 spans 14 residues. Trimming stripped 8 bases from V and 2 bases from J, with 12 bases between. Germline V lookup: CDR1 SEHNR, CDR2 FQNEAQ (reference sequence). CDR3 in amino acids: CASAGGLNTGELFF. The CDR3 DNA reads as TGTGCCAGCGCCGGGGGCCTAAACACCGGGGAGCTGTTTTTT.

This clonotype came up many times. The chain joins TRBV6-1 to TRBJ2-7; no clear D. V lost 2 bases to trimming and J lost 3 bases, with 2 bases between them. Germline V CDR1 and CDR2: MNHNS, SASEGT. The CDR3 is 11 residues long. The CDR3 region has the DNA TGTGCCAGCAGTGAACACTACGAGCAGTACTTC. Protein: CASSEHYEQYF.

This clonotype showed up many times. The genes are TRBV5-6 and TRBJ2-3; D is ambiguous. Trimming stripped 0 bases from V and 6 bases from J, with 17 bases between. The CDR3 contains 16 residues. Germline V CDR1 and CDR2: SGHDT, YYEEEE. The CDR3 nucleotides read TGTGCCAGCAGCTTGGGTGCCTCCCCTAAGGAGGATACGCAGTATTTT. It is translated as CASSLGASPKEDTQYF.

This chain connects TRBV29-1 to TRBJ2-5; D may be TRBD1 (6 bases). Germline V gene sequence: CDR1 SQVTM, CDR2 ANQGSEA. CDR3 length: 11 amino acids. The V and J ends lost 5 bases and 9 bases respectively, with 13 bases between them. The DNA of the CDR3 is TGCAGCGTTCACAGGGCGGAGGCCCAGTACTTC. Protein: CSVHRAEAQYF. Full variable domain (outside the CDR3, taken from reference TRBV29-1 and TRBJ2-5): SAVISQKPSRDICQRGTSLTIQCQVDSQVTMMFWYRQQPGQSLTLIATANQGSEATYESGFVIDKFPISRPNLTFSTLTVSNMSPEDSSIYLCSVHRAEAQYFGPGTRLLVL.

This clonotype occurred many times. The rearrangement uses TRBV19 and TRBJ2-1; 9 bases are a match to TRBD2. The length of the CDR3 is 14 residues. CDR1 and CDR2 (germline): LNHDA, SQIVND (reference sequence). With 7 bases clipped from V and 5 bases from J, the junction kept 6 bases outside the gene matches. This chain's CDR3 is CASTWTSDHNEQFF. The DNA for the CDR3 is TGTGCCAGTACCTGGACTAGCGACCACAATGAGCAGTTCTTC.

This clonotype was detected a few times. This rearrangement joins TRBV6-1 to TRBJ2-7; D might be TRBD1 (6 bases). This CDR3 has 14 amino acids. Germline CDR1 and CDR2: MNHNS and SASEGT. The V end was cut by 4 bases, the J end by 2 bases, with 12 bases between. The CDR3 region has the DNA TGTGCCAGCAGTGTATTACAGGGAGCCTACGAGCAGTACTTC. Protein product: CASSVLQGAYEQYF.

In its sample, this clonotype was seen many times. This chain uses TRBV9 with TRBJ2-5; D ambiguous. CDR3 length: 15 amino acids. With 0 bases removed from V and 0 bases from J, the gap between germline ends came to 9 bases. Germline V gene lookup returns CDR1 SGDLS and CDR2 YYNGEE. Here the CDR3 DNA reads TGTGCCAGCAGCGTAGTCGGCGACTACCAAGAGACCCAGTACTTC. Translating gives CASSVVGDYQETQYF.

This clonotype is deemed medium-sized. This chain joins TRBV5-1 and TRBJ2-7, with D unclear. Deletions cut 3 bases from V and 0 bases from J, with 4 bases between. Looked up from germline, CDR1 is SGHRS and CDR2 is YFSETQ. The CDR3 consists of 12 residues. CDR3: CASSSYSYEQYF. CDR3 nucleotides: TGCGCCAGCAGCTCCTACTCCTACGAGCAGTACTTC.

This chain connects TRBV5-1 to TRBJ2-1; 9 nucleotides match TRBD1. CDR1 and CDR2 from the germline V gene are SGHRS and YFSETQ. The CDR3 length is 15 residues. V was pared by 2 bases and J by 7 bases, with 7 bases of the junction left unmatched. CDR3 sequence (DNA): TGCGCCAGCAGCTTAGACGGGACAGGGATTAATGAGCAGTTCTTC. This translates into CASSLDGTGINEQFF.

This clonotype was seen ten or more times. V gene TRBV20-1 combines with J gene TRBJ1-4; D is perhaps TRBD1 (5 bases). Trimming took 0 bases from V and 8 from J, leaving 16 bases between them. Germline values: CDR1 DFQATT, CDR2 SNEGSKA (reference sequence). This CDR3 is built from 15 residues. The CDR3 DNA follows: TGCAGTGCTAGAGAACCGGGACGGAGACCCGAAAAACTGTTTTTT. It is translated as CSAREPGRRPEKLFF.

This clonotype appeared many times. This chain links TRBV6-6 with TRBJ2-7, with D perhaps matching TRBD1 (5 bases). The ends were cut back, 5 bases at V and 7 bases at J, with 21 bases in the middle. Germline-derived CDR1 and CDR2 are MNHNY and SVGAGI (reference sequence). The CDR3 is 15 residues long. The CDR3 DNA is TGTGCCAGCAGTGGCGGATTGGCAGGGAAAGGGGAGCAGTACTTC. It codes for CASSGGLAGKGEQYF.

This clonotype was seen repeatedly, ten times or more. The rearrangement uses TRBV11-2 and TRBJ2-7, with D possibly TRBD2 on 5 matching bases. Germline CDR1 and CDR2: SGHAT and FQNNGV. V was clipped by 3 bases and J by 0 bases, with 15 bases between them. The CDR3 covers 16 residues. CDR3 nucleotides: TGTGCCAGCAGCTTCGTGGGAGCGTCTTTCTCCTACGAGCAGTACTTC. It is translated as CASSFVGASFSYEQYF. The complete variable domain, with remaining parts taken from reference TRBV11-2 and TRBJ2-7, reads EAGVAQSPRYKIIEKRQSVAFWCNPISGHATLYWYQQILGQGPKLLIQFQNNGVVDDSQLPKDRFSAERLKGVDSTLKIQPAKLEDSAVYLCASSFVGASFSYEQYFGPGTRLTVT.